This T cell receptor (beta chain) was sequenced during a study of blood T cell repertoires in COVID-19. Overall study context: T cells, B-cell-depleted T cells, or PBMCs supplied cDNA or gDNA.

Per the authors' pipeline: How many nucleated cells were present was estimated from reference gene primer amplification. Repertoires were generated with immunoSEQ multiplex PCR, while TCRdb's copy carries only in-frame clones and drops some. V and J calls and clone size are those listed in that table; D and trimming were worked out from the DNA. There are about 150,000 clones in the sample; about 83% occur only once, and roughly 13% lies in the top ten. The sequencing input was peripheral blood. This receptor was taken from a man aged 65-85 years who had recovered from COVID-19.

This CDR3 reads CASSDRDRGAGEQFF. In nucleotides, the CDR3 is TGTGCCAGCAGCGACCGGGACAGGGGCGCCGGTGAGCAGTTCTTC. The chain links TRBV11-1 to TRBJ2-1; 10 bases line up with TRBD1. This CDR3 is 15 amino acids long. CDR1 SGHAT and CDR2 FQDESV come from the germline V gene (reference sequence). Trimming at V came to 5 bases and at J to 9 bases, leaving 10 bases not matched to a gene.